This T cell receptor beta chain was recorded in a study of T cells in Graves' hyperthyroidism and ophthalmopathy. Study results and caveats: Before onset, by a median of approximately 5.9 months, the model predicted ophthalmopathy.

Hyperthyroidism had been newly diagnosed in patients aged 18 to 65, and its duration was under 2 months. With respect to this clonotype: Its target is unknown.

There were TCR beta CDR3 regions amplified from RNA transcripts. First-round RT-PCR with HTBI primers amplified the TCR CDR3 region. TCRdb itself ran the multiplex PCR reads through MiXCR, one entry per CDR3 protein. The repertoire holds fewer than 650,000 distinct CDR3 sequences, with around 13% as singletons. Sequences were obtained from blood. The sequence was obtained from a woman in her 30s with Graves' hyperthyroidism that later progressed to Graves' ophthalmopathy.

CDR3 sequence (DNA): TGTGCCAGCAGCTTAGCGTTGAGACAGGGACTTTACGAGCAGTACTTC. The encoded protein is CASSLALRQGLYEQYF. This chain joins TRBV7-9 and TRBJ2-7; possibly TRBD1 for D (7 bases). The CDR3 totals 16 residues. Germline values: CDR1 SEHNR, CDR2 FQNEAQ (reference sequence). V gave up 0 bases and J gave up 4 bases, with 16 bases separating them.